One sample yielded the 2 T cell receptor beta chains listed below, sequenced in a study of blood T cell repertoires in COVID-19. TCRdb keeps only in-frame clones here, not all; method: immunoSEQ multiplex PCR. The profile shows some 170,000 clones, around three quarters of them singletons. The sample taken for sequencing was peripheral blood. The receptors here all came from a man between 60 and 75 years old with acute or convalescent COVID-19.

V and J are TRBV5-4 and TRBJ2-3; D gene uncertain. This CDR3 contains 14 residues. CDR1 is SGHNT, CDR2 YYREEE, per germline (reference sequence). V gave up 3 bases and J gave up 2 bases, with 10 bases separating them. The CDR3 is CASSYMGTTDTQYF. The CDR3 DNA follows: TGTGCCAGCAGCTATATGGGCACCACAGATACGCAGTATTTT. The full variable domain, with the rest looked up from reference TRBV5-4 and TRBJ2-3, is ETGVTQSPTHLIKTRGQQVTLRCSSQSGHNTVSWYQQALGQGPQFIFQYYREEENGRGNFPPRFSGLQFPNYSSELNVNALELDDSALYLCASSYMGTTDTQYFGPGTRLTVL.

The V call is TRBV7-3, the J call TRBJ2-1; 7 bases line up with TRBD1. Germline loops: CDR1 SGHTA, CDR2 FQGTGA. CDR3 length: 14 amino acids. Germline trimming cut 4 bases from V and 4 bases from J; bases unmatched to any gene: 4. In nucleotides, the CDR3 is TGTGCCAGCAGCTCTCCGGGACAGTACAATGAGCAGTTCTTC. Translating gives CASSSPGQYNEQFF.